The clone carrying this T cell receptor beta chain occurred a few times. Template switching added a universal primer site; cDNA carried unique molecular identifiers. MiXCR, run by TCRdb on the 5' RACE reads, gives a single entry per CDR3 protein. Here the sample spans 1,800,000 or so distinct CDR3 sequences, around 33% being singletons. The data were taken from a study of identical twins. This TCR was recovered from a newborn girl in good health. The sequencing sample was made of cord blood.

CDR3 nucleotides: TGTGCCAGCAGTTATGACGGGGCGGGGGGGCTGTTGGCCAAAAACATTCAGTACTTC. It yields the protein CASSYDGAGGLLAKNIQYF. The chain employs TRBV6-5 and TRBJ2-4; 9 positions match TRBD2. Germline-derived CDR1 and CDR2 are MNHEY and SVGAGI. CDR3 length: 19 amino acids. After removal of 3 bases from V and 1 base from J, the junction contained 13 bases not matched to a gene.